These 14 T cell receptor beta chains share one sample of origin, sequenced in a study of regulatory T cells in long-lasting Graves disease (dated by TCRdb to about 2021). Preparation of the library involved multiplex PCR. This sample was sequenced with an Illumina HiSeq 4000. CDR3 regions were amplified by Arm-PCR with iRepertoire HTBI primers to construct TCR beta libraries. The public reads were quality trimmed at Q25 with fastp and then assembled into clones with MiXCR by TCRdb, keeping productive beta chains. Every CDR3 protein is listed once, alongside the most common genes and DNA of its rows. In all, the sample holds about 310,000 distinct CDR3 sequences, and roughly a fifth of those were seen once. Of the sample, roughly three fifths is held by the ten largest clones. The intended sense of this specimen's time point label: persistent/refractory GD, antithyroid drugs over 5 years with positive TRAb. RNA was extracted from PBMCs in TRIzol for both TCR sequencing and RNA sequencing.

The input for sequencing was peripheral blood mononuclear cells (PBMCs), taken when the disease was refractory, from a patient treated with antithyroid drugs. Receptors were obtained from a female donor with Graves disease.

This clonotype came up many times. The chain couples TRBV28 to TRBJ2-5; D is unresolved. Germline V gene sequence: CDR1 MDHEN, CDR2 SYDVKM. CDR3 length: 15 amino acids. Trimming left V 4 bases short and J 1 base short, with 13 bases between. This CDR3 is CASSSPVVVQETQYF. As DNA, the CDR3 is TGTGCCAGCAGTTCCCCGGTTGTAGTCCAAGAGACCCAGTACTTC. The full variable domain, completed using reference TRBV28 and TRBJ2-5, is DVKVTQSSRYLVKRTGEKVFLECVQDMDHENMFWYRQDPGLGLRLIYFSYDVKMKEKGDIPEGYSVSREKKERFSLILESASTNQTSMYLCASSSPVVVQETQYFGPGTRLLVL.

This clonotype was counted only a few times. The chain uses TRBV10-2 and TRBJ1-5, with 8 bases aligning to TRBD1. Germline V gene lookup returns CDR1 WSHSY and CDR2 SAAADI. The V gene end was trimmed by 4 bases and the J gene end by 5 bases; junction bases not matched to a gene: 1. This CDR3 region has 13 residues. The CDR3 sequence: CASSGGQDQPQHF. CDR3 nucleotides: TGCGCCAGCAGTGGGGGACAGGATCAGCCCCAGCATTTT.

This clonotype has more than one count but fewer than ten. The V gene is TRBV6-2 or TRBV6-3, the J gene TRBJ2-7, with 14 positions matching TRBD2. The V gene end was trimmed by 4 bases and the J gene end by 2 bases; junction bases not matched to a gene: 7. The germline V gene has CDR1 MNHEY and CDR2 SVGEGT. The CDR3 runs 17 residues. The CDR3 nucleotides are TGTGCCAGCAGTTCGGGGACTAGCGGGAGTAGTGCCTACGAGCAGTACTTC. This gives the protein CASSSGTSGSSAYEQYF.

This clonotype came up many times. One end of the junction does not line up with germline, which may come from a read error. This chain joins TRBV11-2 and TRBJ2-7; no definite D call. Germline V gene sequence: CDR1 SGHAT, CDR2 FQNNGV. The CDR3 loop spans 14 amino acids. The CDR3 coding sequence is TGTGCCAGCAGCTTCAGCACAGCTTTTTACGATCAGTACTTC. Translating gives CASSFSTAFYDQYF.

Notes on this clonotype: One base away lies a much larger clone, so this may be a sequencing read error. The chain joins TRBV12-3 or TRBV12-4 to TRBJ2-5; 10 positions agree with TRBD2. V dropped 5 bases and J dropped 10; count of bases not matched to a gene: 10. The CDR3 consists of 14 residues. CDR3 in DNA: TGTGCCAGCAGTAAAGCGGGAGGGCTGGGGGACCAGTACTTC. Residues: CASSKAGGLGDQYF.

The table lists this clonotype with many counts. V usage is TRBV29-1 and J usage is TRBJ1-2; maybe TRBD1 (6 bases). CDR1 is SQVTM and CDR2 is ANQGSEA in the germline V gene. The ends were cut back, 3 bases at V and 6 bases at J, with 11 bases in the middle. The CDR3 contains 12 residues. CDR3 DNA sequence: TGCAGCGTTGAGGGGGGCAATGATGGCTACACCTTC. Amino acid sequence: CSVEGGNDGYTF.

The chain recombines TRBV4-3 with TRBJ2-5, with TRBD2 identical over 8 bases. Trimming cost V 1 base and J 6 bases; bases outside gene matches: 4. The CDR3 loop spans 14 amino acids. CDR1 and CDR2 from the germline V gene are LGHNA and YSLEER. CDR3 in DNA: TGCGCCAGCAGCCAAGCGGGACTAGTGAAGACCCAGTACTTC. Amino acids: CASSQAGLVKTQYF.

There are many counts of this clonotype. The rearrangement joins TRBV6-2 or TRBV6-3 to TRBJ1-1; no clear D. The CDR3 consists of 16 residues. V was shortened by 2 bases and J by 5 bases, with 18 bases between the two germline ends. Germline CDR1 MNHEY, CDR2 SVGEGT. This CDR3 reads CASSYDWAERGTEAFF. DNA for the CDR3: TGTGCCAGCAGTTACGATTGGGCAGAAAGAGGGACTGAAGCTTTCTTT.

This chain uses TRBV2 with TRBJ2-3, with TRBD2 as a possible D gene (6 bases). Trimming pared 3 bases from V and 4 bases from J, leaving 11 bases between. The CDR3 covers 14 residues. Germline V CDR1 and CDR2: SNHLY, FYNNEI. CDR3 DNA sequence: TGTGCCAGCAGTGATTGGGGAGGCCCAGATACGCAGTATTTT. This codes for CASSDWGGPDTQYF.

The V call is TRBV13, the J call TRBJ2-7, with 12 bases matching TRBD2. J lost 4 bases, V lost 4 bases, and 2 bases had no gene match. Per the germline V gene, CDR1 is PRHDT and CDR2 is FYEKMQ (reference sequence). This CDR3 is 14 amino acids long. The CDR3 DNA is TGTGCCAGCAGCTCTACTAGCGGGAGGTACGAGCAGTACTTC. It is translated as CASSSTSGRYEQYF.

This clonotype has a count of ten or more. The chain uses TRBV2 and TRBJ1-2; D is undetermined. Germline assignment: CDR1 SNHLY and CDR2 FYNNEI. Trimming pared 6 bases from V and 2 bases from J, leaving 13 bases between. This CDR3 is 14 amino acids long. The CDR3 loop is CASSREDDNYGYTF. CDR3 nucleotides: TGTGCCAGCAGCAGAGAGGACGACAACTATGGCTACACCTTC.

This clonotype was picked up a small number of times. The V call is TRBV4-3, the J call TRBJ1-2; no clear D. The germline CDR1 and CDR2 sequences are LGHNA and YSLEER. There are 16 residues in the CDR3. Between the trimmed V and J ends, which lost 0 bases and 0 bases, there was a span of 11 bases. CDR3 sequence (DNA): TGCGCCAGCAGCCAAGAATGGGGTCTGCCTAACTATGGCTACACCTTC. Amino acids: CASSQEWGLPNYGYTF.

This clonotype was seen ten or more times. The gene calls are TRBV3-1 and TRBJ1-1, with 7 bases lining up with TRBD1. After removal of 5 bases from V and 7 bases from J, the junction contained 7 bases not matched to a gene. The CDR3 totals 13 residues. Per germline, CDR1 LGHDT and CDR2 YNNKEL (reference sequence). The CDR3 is CASSTGEGNEAFF. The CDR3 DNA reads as TGTGCCAGCAGCACAGGGGAGGGTAATGAAGCTTTCTTT.

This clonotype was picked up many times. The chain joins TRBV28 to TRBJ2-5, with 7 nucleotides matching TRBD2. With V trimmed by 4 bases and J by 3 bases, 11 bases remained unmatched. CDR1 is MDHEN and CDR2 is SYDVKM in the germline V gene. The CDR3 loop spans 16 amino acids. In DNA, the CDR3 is TGTGCCAGCAGTTCTTCTTGGGCGGGAGAGGAAGAGACCCAGTACTTC. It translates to CASSSSWAGEEETQYF. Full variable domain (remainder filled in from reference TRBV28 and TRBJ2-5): DVKVTQSSRYLVKRTGEKVFLECVQDMDHENMFWYRQDPGLGLRLIYFSYDVKMKEKGDIPEGYSVSREKKERFSLILESASTNQTSMYLCASSSSWAGEEETQYFGPGTRLLVL.